The 9 T cell receptor beta chains reported below all come from one sample, sequenced in a study of cytomegalovirus exposure and HLA in healthy donors. PCR used 60 Vbeta primers and 13 Jbeta primers. Clones were sequenced by immunoSEQ multiplex PCR, and TCRdb holds only the in-frame ones, with some missing. The sample lists around 220,000 clones, about 74% occurring once. The source material was PBMCs. Receptors were obtained from a man aged 35-49 years in good health and CMV-seronegative.

This clone was observed many times. This rearrangement joins TRBV7-3 to TRBJ1-4, with a tentative D call TRBD1 (6 bases). The V end was cut by 1 base, the J end by 8 bases, with 23 bases between. This CDR3 comprises 18 residues. Germline values: CDR1 SGHTA, CDR2 FQGTGA. CDR3 sequence: CASSLSPTGRRMGEKLFF. CDR3 coding DNA: TGTGCCAGCAGCTTAAGTCCAACAGGGCGCCGAATGGGGGAAAAACTGTTTTTT. The whole variable domain, filled in from reference TRBV7-3 and TRBJ1-4, reads GAGVSQTPSNKVTEKGKYVELRCDPISGHTALYWYRQSLGQGPEFLIYFQGTGAADDSGLPNDRFFAVRPEGSVSTLKIQRTERGDSAVYLCASSLSPTGRRMGEKLFFGSGTQLSVL.

This chain joins TRBV10-3 and TRBJ1-2, with 9 nucleotides matching TRBD1. This CDR3 region has 13 residues. V dropped 8 bases and J dropped 8; count of bases not matched to a gene: 9. Looked up from germline, CDR1 is ENHRY and CDR2 is SYGVKD. CDR3: CAIHRGQREGYTF. The CDR3 nucleotides read TGTGCCATCCACAGGGGGCAGAGGGAAGGCTACACCTTC.

The gene calls are TRBV6-5 and TRBJ1-6, with 7 bases that match TRBD1. Germline V lookup: CDR1 MNHEY, CDR2 SVGAGI. This CDR3 contains 14 residues. Trimming removed 4 bases from V and 6 bases from J; junction bases left unmatched: 3. Here the CDR3 reads CASSSGQINSPLHF. DNA of the CDR3: TGTGCCAGCAGTTCGGGACAGATTAATTCACCCCTCCACTTT.

The V call is TRBV7-8, the J call TRBJ1-5; the D gene is possibly TRBD1 (5 bases). V was clipped by 1 base and J by 6 bases, with 19 bases between them. The CDR3 runs to 17 residues. Germline V gene sequence: CDR1 SGHVS, CDR2 FQNEAQ. The DNA of the CDR3 is TGTGCCAGCAGCTTAGGGACGTTGCAGGGACTCGGTCAGCCCCAGCATTTT. Translation gives CASSLGTLQGLGQPQHF.

The V and J genes are TRBV7-2 and TRBJ2-3; TRBD2 matches at 9 bases. The germline CDR1 and CDR2 sequences are SGHTA and FQGNSA. With 5 bases clipped from V and 1 base from J, the junction kept 7 bases outside the gene matches. This CDR3 region has 16 residues. CDR3 residues: CASSAGGRIRTDTQYF. The CDR3 bases are TGTGCCAGCAGCGCGGGGGGGCGGATTCGCACAGATACGCAGTATTTT. Drawing the rest from reference TRBV7-2 and TRBJ2-3, the complete variable domain is GAGVSQSPSNKVTEKGKDVELRCDPISGHTALYWYRQSLGQGLEFLIYFQGNSAPDKSGLPSDRFSAERTGGSVSTLTIQRTQQEDSAVYLCASSAGGRIRTDTQYFGPGTRLTVL.

The V gene is TRBV27, the J gene TRBJ1-1; D gene ambiguous. This CDR3 has 13 amino acids. Germline V gene lookup returns CDR1 MNHEY and CDR2 SMNVEV (reference sequence). Trimming took 3 bases from V and 1 from J, leaving 6 bases between them. The CDR3 region is CASSLLQNTEAFF. The CDR3 DNA follows: TGTGCCAGCAGTTTGTTACAGAACACTGAAGCTTTCTTT.

This sequence joins TRBV29-1 and TRBJ2-1, with 14 bases that match TRBD2. Trimming removed 6 bases from V and 9 bases from J; junction bases left unmatched: 4. Germline CDR1 reads SQVTM; CDR2 reads ANQGSEA. The CDR3 spans 13 residues. CDR3: CSVATSGRGEQFF. CDR3 sequence (DNA): TGCAGCGTCGCGACTAGCGGGAGGGGTGAGCAGTTCTTC.

The J gene is TRBJ2-1, the V gene TRBV7-2, with D maybe TRBD1 (8 bases). V was cut by 3 bases and J by 0 bases, with 15 bases left in between. The germline gives CDR1 SGHTA, CDR2 FQGNSA. CDR3 length: 17 amino acids. This CDR3 is CASSFDRGLYSYNEQFF. The CDR3 nucleotides are TGTGCCAGCAGCTTCGACAGGGGACTATACTCCTACAATGAGCAGTTCTTC.

As concerns this clone: The junction and the germline gene differ at one end; a read error may be behind it. The V and J genes are TRBV6-1 and TRBJ2-5; 7 positions agree with TRBD2. This CDR3 spans 17 amino acids. Germline lookup yields CDR1 MNHNS and CDR2 SASEGT. The CDR3 DNA sequence: TGTGCCAGCAGTGAAGCGGCTAGCGGATACGCCCAAGGGACCCAGTACTTC. Amino acids: CASSEAASGYAQGTQYF.